Detailed here is one T cell receptor beta chain. Its antigen is as yet unknown. Donors had no recently reported acute infections or vaccinations and were HIV-negative. Execution of the assay was at deep level. Unsorted PBMC DNA underwent sequencing on ten immunoSEQ deep assay plates. This table comes from immunoSEQ multiplex PCR, and its TCRdb copy is limited to in-frame clones, with some not included. The sample records 450,000 to 500,000 clones, over 65% being singletons. This sample stems from a study of shared clonotypes between healthy human individuals. Overall study findings and caveats: Clonotype sharing among donors, it was expected, would be affected by sequencing depth.

The germline gives CDR1 WSHSY, CDR2 SAAADI. The CDR3 has 14 amino acids. V was trimmed by 1 base and J by 8 bases, leaving 11 bases between them. The material sequenced was PBMCs. The clonotype comes from a woman in her 40s in good health. Some clones in this sample may be carry-over from other donors' samples. The chain links TRBV10-2 to TRBJ2-2; perhaps TRBD1 as D (6 bases). CDR3 in amino acids: CASSEWTVMGELFF. As DNA, the CDR3 is TGCGCCAGCAGTGAGTGGACAGTCATGGGGGAGCTGTTTTTT.